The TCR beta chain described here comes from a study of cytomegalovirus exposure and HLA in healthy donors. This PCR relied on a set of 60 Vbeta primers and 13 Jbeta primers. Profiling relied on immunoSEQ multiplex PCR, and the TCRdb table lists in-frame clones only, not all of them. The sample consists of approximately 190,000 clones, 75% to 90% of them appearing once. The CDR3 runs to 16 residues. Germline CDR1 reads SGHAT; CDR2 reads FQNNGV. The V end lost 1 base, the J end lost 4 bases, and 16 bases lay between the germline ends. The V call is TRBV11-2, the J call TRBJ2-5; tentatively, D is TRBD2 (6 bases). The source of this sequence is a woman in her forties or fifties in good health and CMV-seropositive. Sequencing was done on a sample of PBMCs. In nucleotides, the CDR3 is TGTGCCAGCAGCTTAGGGGAGGCGGGGAGAGGAGAGACCCAGTACTTC. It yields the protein CASSLGEAGRGETQYF.